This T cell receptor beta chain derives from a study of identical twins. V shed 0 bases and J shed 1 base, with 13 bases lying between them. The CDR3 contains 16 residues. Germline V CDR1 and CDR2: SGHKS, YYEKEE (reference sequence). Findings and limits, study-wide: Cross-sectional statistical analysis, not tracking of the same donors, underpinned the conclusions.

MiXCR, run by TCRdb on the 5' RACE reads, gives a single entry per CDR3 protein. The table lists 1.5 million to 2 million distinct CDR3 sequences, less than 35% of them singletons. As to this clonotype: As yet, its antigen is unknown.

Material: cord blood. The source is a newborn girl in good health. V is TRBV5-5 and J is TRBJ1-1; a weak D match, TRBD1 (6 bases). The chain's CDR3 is CASSLVPGVENTEAFF. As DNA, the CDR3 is TGTGCCAGCAGCTTGGTCCCAGGGGTGGAGAACACTGAAGCTTTCTTT.